This entry concerns a single TCR beta chain. V was trimmed by 5 bases and J by 6 bases, leaving 16 bases between them. This CDR3 is built from 14 residues. Germline CDR1 is LGHDT and CDR2 is YNNKEL (reference sequence). In the authors' methods: Reference gene primer amplification in the assay estimated nucleated cell counts. The repertoire was sequenced with immunoSEQ multiplex PCR; TCRdb's copy has only in-frame clones and lacks some. That table is the source of V, J and clone size, and D and trimming were worked out from the DNA. In the table there are some 100,000 clones, about 83% of which are singletons. The sample belongs to a study of blood T cell repertoires in COVID-19. Study details: PBMCs, B-cell-depleted T cells, or T cells provided the cDNA or gDNA that made up the material.

This receptor was taken from a man aged 65 to 85 with acute or convalescent COVID-19. The chain recombines TRBV3-1 (or the pseudogene TRBV3-2) with TRBJ1-2; no clear D. The sequenced material came from peripheral blood. The CDR3 DNA follows: TGTGCCAGCAGCTACATTACAGCTTTTAATGGCTACACCTTC. It translates to CASSYITAFNGYTF.